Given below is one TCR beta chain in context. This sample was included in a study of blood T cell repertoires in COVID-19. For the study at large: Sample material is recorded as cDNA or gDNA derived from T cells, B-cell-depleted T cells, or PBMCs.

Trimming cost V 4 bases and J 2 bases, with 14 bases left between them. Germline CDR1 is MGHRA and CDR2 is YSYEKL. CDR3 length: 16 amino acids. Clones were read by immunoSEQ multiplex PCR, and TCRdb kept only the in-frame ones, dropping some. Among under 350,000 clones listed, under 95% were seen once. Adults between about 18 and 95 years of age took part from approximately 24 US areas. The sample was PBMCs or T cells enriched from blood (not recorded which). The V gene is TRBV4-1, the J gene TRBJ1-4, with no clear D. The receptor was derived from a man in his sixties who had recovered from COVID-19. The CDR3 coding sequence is TGCGCCAGCAGCCCCCTGTGGGGAGCGACTAATGAAAAACTGTTTTTT. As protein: CASSPLWGATNEKLFF.